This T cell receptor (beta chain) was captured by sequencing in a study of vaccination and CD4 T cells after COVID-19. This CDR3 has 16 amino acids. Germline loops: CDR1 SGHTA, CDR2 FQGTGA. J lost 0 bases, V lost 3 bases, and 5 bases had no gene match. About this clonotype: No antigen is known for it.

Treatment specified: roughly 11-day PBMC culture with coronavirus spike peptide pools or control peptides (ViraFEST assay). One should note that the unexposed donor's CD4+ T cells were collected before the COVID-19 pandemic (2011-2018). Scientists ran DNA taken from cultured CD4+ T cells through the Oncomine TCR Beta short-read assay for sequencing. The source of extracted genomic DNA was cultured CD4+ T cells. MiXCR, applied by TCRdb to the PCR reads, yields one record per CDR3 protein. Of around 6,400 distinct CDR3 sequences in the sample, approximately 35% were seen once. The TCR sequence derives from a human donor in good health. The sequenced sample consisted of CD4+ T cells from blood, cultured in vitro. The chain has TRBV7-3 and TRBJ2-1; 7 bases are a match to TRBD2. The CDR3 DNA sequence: TGTGCCAGCAGCTTCAGACTAGCCAGCTCCTACAATGAGCAGTTCTTC. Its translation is CASSFRLASSYNEQFF. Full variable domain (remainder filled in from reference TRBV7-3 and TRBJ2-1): GAGVSQTPSNKVTEKGKYVELRCDPISGHTALYWYRQSLGQGPEFLIYFQGTGAADDSGLPNDRFFAVRPEGSVSTLKIQRTERGDSAVYLCASSFRLASSYNEQFFGPGTRLTVL.